The rows below give T cell receptor beta chains drawn from one sample of a study of CD8 T cells in ankylosing spondylitis. MiXCR, applied by TCRdb to the 5' RACE reads, yields one record per CDR3 protein. The sample has approximately 540,000 distinct CDR3 sequences, about an eighth seen once. The sample was blood, either unsorted or a sorted T cell fraction (not recorded which). The receptors come from a male donor with ankylosing spondylitis. Both conserved end residues are part of each CDR3. Fields, in order: CDR3 protein, CDR3 DNA, clone size, D gene, V gene, J gene. D genes are given only for firm matches. Expanded clones get a size class; other rows say once, few or many, or leave the size out.

CDR3: CASSLVSGTGNTEAFF
DNA: TGTGCCAGCAGCTTAGTATCCGGGACGGGGAACACTGAAGCTTTCTTT
size: once
D: NA
V: TRBV7-2
J: TRBJ1-1

CDR3: CASRMALDQPQHF
DNA: TGTGCCAGCAGAATGGCTTTGGATCAGCCCCAGCATTTT
size: few
D: NA
V: TRBV28
J: TRBJ1-5

CDR3: CSASDQAYEQYF
DNA: TGCAGTGCTAGCGACCAAGCCTACGAGCAGTACTTC
size: NA
D: NA
V: TRBV20-1
J: TRBJ2-7

CDR3: CASSSRDSLGNEKLFF
DNA: TGCGCCAGCAGCTCCCGGGACAGCCTTGGTAATGAAAAACTGTTTTTT
size: few
D: TRBD1
V: TRBV5-1
J: TRBJ1-4

CDR3: CAHSPGLPGDEQFF
DNA: TGTGCCCACTCCCCGGGACTACCCGGCGATGAGCAGTTCTTC
size: NA
D: TRBD2
V: TRBV30
J: TRBJ2-1

CDR3: CSVGIPANTGELFF
DNA: TGCAGCGTTGGCATTCCGGCGAACACCGGGGAGCTGTTTTTT
size: few
D: NA
V: TRBV29-1
J: TRBJ2-2

CDR3: CASSLGAIGTNEKLFF
DNA: TGCGCCAGCAGCTTGGGGGCAATTGGAACTAATGAAAAACTGTTTTTT
size: NA
D: NA
V: TRBV5-1
J: TRBJ1-4

CDR3: CSASLSRATDTQYF
DNA: TGCAGTGCTTCACTTTCAAGAGCCACAGATACGCAGTATTTT
size: many
D: NA
V: TRBV20-1
J: TRBJ2-3

CDR3: CASSEVTGRGSYGYTF
DNA: TGTGCCAGCAGTGAAGTCACGGGGCGAGGAAGCTATGGCTACACCTTC
size: NA
D: NA
V: TRBV6-1
J: TRBJ1-2

CDR3: CASSLSGEGTQETQYF
DNA: TGTGCCAGCAGTTTATCGGGTGAGGGGACCCAAGAGACCCAGTACTTC
size: few
D: NA
V: TRBV28
J: TRBJ2-5

CDR3: CASSPPGQSTDTQYF
DNA: TGCGCCAGCAGCCCTCCGGGACAGAGCACAGATACGCAGTATTTT
size: few
D: TRBD1
V: TRBV5-1
J: TRBJ2-3

CDR3: CASSEGTGVSGANVLTF
DNA: TGTGCCAGCTCCGAGGGGACAGGGGTTTCTGGGGCCAACGTCCTGACTTTC
size: few
D: TRBD1
V: TRBV12-3/TRBV12-4
J: TRBJ2-6

CDR3: CSAPYTSTNEKLFF
DNA: TGCAGTGCTCCTTACACCTCAACTAATGAAAAACTGTTTTTT
size: few
D: NA
V: TRBV20-1
J: TRBJ1-4

CDR3: CASSQDPAGETQYF
DNA: TGTGCCAGCAGCCAAGATCCGGCAGGGGAGACCCAGTACTTC
size: NA
D: NA
V: TRBV3-1
J: TRBJ2-5

CDR3: CAISEIGGQGNTIYF
DNA: TGTGCCATCAGTGAGATCGGAGGGCAAGGAAACACCATATATTTT
size: few
D: NA
V: TRBV10-3
J: TRBJ1-3

CDR3: CASRTTEQFF
DNA: TGTGCCAGCAGGACCACCGAGCAGTTCTTC
size: NA
D: NA
V: TRBV2
J: TRBJ2-1

CDR3: CASSLITSTDTQYF
DNA: TGTGCCAGCAGTTTAATTACTAGCACAGATACGCAGTATTTT
size: many
D: NA
V: TRBV12-3/TRBV12-4
J: TRBJ2-3

CDR3: CASSLEWRRHYNEQFF
DNA: TGTGCCAGCAGCTTAGAATGGCGGAGACACTACAATGAGCAGTTCTTC
size: few
D: NA
V: TRBV11-3
J: TRBJ2-1

CDR3: CASSSGVDGYTF
DNA: TGCGCCAGCAGCTCGGGGGTCGATGGCTACACCTTC
size: NA
D: NA
V: TRBV5-1
J: TRBJ1-2

CDR3: CASSVGQSYNEQFF
DNA: TGTGCCAGCAGCGTAGGCCAGTCCTACAATGAGCAGTTCTTC
size: few
D: NA
V: TRBV9
J: TRBJ2-1

CDR3: CASSLVFGATNEKLFF
DNA: TGCGCCAGCAGCTTGGTGTTCGGGGCGACTAATGAAAAACTGTTTTTT
size: NA
D: NA
V: TRBV5-1
J: TRBJ1-4

CDR3: CASSFQGWYEQYF
DNA: TGTGCCAGCAGTTTTCAGGGGTGGTACGAGCAGTACTTC
size: few
D: NA
V: TRBV12-3/TRBV12-4
J: TRBJ2-7